This note documents a single T cell receptor (beta chain) sequence. This clonotype was observed a few times. Its antigen is still unknown. Per-base quality was not reported, and no clone a single base away is much larger than it. The reads were generated on an Illumina NovaSeq 6000. Using 5'RACE with constant-segment primers, TCRalpha and TCRbeta cDNA libraries were constructed, with sample barcodes and unique molecular identifiers added in the process. RNA was extracted from every sample with Trizol reagent. Library amplification was performed in two PCR steps, and a second sample barcode and Illumina TruSeq adapters were introduced in the second step. Libraries were sequenced on an Illumina NovaSeq with 2 x 150 bp paired-end reads. On the authors' methods: The reads were demultiplexed and collapsed into UMI-guided consensus sequences using migec v1.2.7. Using mixcr v2.1.11, the UMI consensuses were aligned to TRA and TRB V and J templates and assembled into clonotypes. Clonotypes were classified as expanded or contracted when called significant by both edgeR and NoisET, with noise models trained on biological replicates. For edgeR calls, the thresholds were a false discovery rate-adjusted p below 0.01 and a log2 fold-change of 1. As an exploratory analysis of dynamics, max-normalized trajectories of the 1000 most abundant clonotypes were examined with PCA combined with hierarchical clustering. Each responding clone was given a CD4 or CD8 phenotype based on the CD4+ and CD8+ repertoires, which had been sequenced separately. TCRdb reworked the public reads: Q25 trimming with fastp, MiXCR clone assembly, productive beta chains retained. Duplicate CDR3 protein sequences are folded into a single record with the most common DNA and genes. The V and J calls and clone size come from TCRdb's table, not from the authors' own analysis. The sample data list approximately 480,000 distinct CDR3 sequences, and 18% of these were observed just once. The ten largest clones take up around an eighth of the sample.

Ficoll-Paque density gradient centrifugation was the method used to isolate PBMCs. The data stem from a study of T-cell memory formation after mild COVID-19 (dated by TCRdb to the early 2020s). General notes on the study: TCR sequence clusters from the two donors were found to be largely donor specific. Longitudinal TCRalpha and TCRbeta repertoire sequencing tracked T-cell clones expanding and contracting after mild COVID-19 in a couple of donors. The cohort was made up of two young adult volunteers, one female and one male, who were previously healthy. Paper-wide results and their limitations: The study covered only a couple of mild cases, and larger cohorts including severe cases with pre-infection samples were considered necessary. Contracting CD4+ clones turned up mainly in the CM and EM memory subsets, whereas EMRA was where CD8+ clones were enriched. Clones that contracted from day 15 to 85 showed balanced CD4/CD8 phenotypes, whereas a second wave of clones that expanded from day 15 to 37 leaned towards CD4+. The second-wave clones that peaked on day 37 were not confirmed to be SARS-CoV-2 specific. The detection of some responding clones in pre-infection memory suggests that pre-existing cross-reactive memory T cells joined the SARS-CoV-2 response.

Taken from cysteine to phenylalanine, the CDR3 has 16 residues. Only CDR3 DNA is held: 48 bases, read in frame from base 1. From V the trimming removes 0 bases and from J it removes 6 bases, while the gene matches leave 8 bases of the junction unaccounted for. The germline V gene specifies SGHRS as CDR1 and YFSETQ as CDR2. The receptor was derived from an adult woman who had mild COVID-19 (a few samples of this study predate the infection). The sample titles of this study are shuffled in the database, so cell type and time point are left out; the donor was told from shared clones. Material: PBMCs or a T cell subset sorted from them (not recorded which). This receptor chain uses TRBV5-1 and TRBJ2-3; TRBD2 fits 9 bases in the junction. The nucleotide sequence is given as TGCGCCAGCAGCTTGGAGGCGGGAGGGCCCTCGGATACGCAGTATTTT. It is translated as CASSLEAGGPSDTQYF.